Below are 9 T cell receptor beta chains sequenced from a single sample in a study of cytomegalovirus exposure and HLA in healthy donors. The data were produced by immunoSEQ multiplex PCR, yet TCRdb's version contains in-frame clones alone and is incomplete. Here the sample spans roughly 300,000 clones, just over 85% being singletons. Material for sequencing was PBMCs. All receptors come from a woman aged 18-29 years in good health and CMV-seronegative.

This clone was found a few times. The V gene is TRBV7-9, the J gene TRBJ1-1; 9 nucleotides align to TRBD1. The trim removed 5 bases at V and 1 base at J, leaving 2 bases unmatched. This CDR3 comprises 14 residues. Germline V CDR1 and CDR2: SEHNR, FQNEAQ (reference sequence). CDR3: CASSEQGANTEAFF. As DNA, the CDR3 is TGTGCCAGCAGCGAACAGGGGGCGAACACTGAAGCTTTCTTT.

The V and J genes are TRBV20-1 and TRBJ1-1, with 11 positions matching TRBD1. J lost 9 bases, V lost 6 bases, and 3 bases had no gene match. The CDR3 covers 11 residues. Germline CDR1 and CDR2: DFQATT and SNEGSKA (reference sequence). CDR3 loop: CSAGTGGKAFF. CDR3 sequence (DNA): TGCAGTGCCGGGACAGGGGGAAAAGCTTTCTTT.

The chain recombines TRBV6-6 with TRBJ2-1; 9 bases map to TRBD2. V shed 6 bases, J shed 2 bases, and the junction held 5 bases outside the gene matches. Germline CDR1 reads MNHNY; CDR2 reads SVGAGI (reference sequence). The CDR3 is made up of 15 amino acids. The CDR3 protein is CASRGREGPYNEQFF. The CDR3 DNA is TGTGCCAGCAGAGGGCGGGAGGGCCCCTACAATGAGCAGTTCTTC.

The chain carries TRBV6-1 and TRBJ2-7, with TRBD2 matching 8 bases. V shed 2 bases, J shed 3 bases, and the junction held 6 bases outside the gene matches. CDR3 size: 15 residues. Germline V gene lookup returns CDR1 MNHNS and CDR2 SASEGT. This chain's CDR3 is CASSESGRQNYEQYF. CDR3 DNA: TGTGCCAGCAGTGAAAGCGGGAGACAGAACTACGAGCAGTACTTC.

This rearrangement joins TRBV28 to TRBJ2-7; 8 nucleotides line up with TRBD1. The V gene's germline CDR1 is MDHEN and CDR2 SYDVKM. The CDR3 is made up of 14 amino acids. Trimming cost V 6 bases and J 0 bases; bases outside gene matches: 4. In DNA form, the CDR3 reads TGTGCCAGCAGCCGGACAGGGCGCTCCTACGAGCAGTACTTC. This codes for CASSRTGRSYEQYF.

The V gene is TRBV6-6, the J gene TRBJ2-5, with 7 positions matching TRBD2. Trimming at V came to 7 bases and at J to 0 bases, leaving 8 bases not matched to a gene. Germline V gene data show CDR1 as MNHNY and CDR2 as SVGAGI (reference sequence). The CDR3 runs to 15 residues. CDR3 sequence reads: CASTLVGGYQETQYF. In nucleotides, the CDR3 is TGTGCCAGCACCCTCGTCGGGGGGTACCAAGAGACCCAGTACTTC.

The rearrangement links TRBV29-1 to TRBJ2-5, with D possibly matching TRBD2 (6 bases). There are 12 residues in the CDR3. CDR1 and CDR2 from the germline V gene are SQVTM and ANQGSEA. With 4 bases removed from V and 4 bases from J, the gap between germline ends came to 10 bases. CDR3 sequence: CSVVGGGETQYF. Written as DNA, the CDR3 is TGCAGCGTTGTGGGGGGAGGAGAGACCCAGTACTTC.

This chain uses TRBV7-8 with TRBJ2-7; 8 bases agree with TRBD1. The CDR3 totals 14 residues. The germline CDR1 and CDR2 sequences are SGHVS and FQNEAQ. Trimming cost V 4 bases and J 1 base; bases outside gene matches: 3. CDR3 bases: TGTGCCAGCAGCTCGACAGGGGAGTCCTACGAGCAGTACTTC. This encodes CASSSTGESYEQYF.

CDR3 coding DNA: TGCAGCGTTGTCCCGAAACACTCGAGGACTGAAGCTTTCTTT. Protein: CSVVPKHSRTEAFF. The V call is TRBV29-1, the J call TRBJ1-1; D unresolved. Germline CDR1 and CDR2: SQVTM and ANQGSEA. The CDR3 totals 14 residues. V gave up 4 bases and J gave up 5 bases, with 17 bases separating them.